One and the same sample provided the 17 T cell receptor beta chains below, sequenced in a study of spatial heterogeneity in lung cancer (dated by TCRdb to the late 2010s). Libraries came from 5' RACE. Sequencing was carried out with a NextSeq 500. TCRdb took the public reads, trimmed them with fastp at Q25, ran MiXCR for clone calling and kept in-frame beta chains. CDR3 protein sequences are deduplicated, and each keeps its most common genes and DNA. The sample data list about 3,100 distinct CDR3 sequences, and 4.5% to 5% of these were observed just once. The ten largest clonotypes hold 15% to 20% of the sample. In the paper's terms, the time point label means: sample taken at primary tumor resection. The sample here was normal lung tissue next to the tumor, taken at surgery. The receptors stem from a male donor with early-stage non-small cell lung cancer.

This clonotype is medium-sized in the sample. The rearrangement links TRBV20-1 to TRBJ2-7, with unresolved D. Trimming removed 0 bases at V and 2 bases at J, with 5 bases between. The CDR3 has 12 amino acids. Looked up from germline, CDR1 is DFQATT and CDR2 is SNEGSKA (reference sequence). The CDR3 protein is CSARESAYEQYF. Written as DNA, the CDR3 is TGCAGTGCTAGAGAATCCGCCTACGAGCAGTACTTC.

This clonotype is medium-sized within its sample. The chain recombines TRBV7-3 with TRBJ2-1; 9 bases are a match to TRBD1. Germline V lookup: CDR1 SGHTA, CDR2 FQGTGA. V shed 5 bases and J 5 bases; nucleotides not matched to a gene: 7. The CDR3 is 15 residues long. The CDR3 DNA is TGTGCCAGCAGCCTCGGGACAGGGCCCCACAATGAGCAGTTCTTC. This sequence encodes CASSLGTGPHNEQFF.

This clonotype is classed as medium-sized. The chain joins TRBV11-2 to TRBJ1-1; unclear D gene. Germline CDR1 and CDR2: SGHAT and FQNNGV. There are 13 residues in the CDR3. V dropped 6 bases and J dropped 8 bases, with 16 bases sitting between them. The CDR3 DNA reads TGTGCCAGCAGGGTGGGAGACAACTGGGAAGCTTTCTTT. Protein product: CASRVGDNWEAFF. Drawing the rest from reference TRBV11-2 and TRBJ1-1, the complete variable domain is EAGVAQSPRYKIIEKRQSVAFWCNPISGHATLYWYQQILGQGPKLLIQFQNNGVVDDSQLPKDRFSAERLKGVDSTLKIQPAKLEDSAVYLCASRVGDNWEAFFGQGTRLTVV.

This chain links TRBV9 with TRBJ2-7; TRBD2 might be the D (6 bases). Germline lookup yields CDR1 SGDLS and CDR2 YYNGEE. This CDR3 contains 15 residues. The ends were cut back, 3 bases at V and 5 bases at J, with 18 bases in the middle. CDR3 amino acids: CASSARGMGSDEQYF. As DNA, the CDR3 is TGTGCCAGCAGCGCCCGGGGGATGGGGTCCGACGAGCAGTACTTC.

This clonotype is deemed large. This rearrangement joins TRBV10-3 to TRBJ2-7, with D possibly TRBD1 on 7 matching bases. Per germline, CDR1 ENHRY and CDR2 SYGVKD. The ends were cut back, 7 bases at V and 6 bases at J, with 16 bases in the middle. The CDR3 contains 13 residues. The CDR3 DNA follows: TGTGCCATCACCATGACCCAGGGGGGCGAGCAGTACTTC. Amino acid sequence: CAITMTQGGEQYF.

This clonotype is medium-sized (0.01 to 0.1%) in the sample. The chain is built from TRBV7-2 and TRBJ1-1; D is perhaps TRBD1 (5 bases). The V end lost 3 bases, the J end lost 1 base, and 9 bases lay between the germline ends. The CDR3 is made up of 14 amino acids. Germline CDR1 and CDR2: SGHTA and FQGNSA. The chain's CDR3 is CASSFGHPNTEAFF. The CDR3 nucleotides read TGTGCCAGCAGCTTCGGACACCCGAACACTGAAGCTTTCTTT.

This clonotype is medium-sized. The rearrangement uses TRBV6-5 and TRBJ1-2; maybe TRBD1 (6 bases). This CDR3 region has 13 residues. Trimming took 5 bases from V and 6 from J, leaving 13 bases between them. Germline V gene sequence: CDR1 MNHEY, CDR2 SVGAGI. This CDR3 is CASSKQGWDGYTF. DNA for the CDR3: TGTGCCAGCAGTAAACAGGGCTGGGATGGCTACACCTTC.

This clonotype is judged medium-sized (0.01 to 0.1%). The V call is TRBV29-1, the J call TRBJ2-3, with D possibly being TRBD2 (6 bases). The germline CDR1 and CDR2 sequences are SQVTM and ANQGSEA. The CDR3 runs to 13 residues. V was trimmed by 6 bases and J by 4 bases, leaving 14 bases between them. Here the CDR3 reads CSVRDSRPDTQYF. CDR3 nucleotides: TGCAGCGTAAGGGACTCTCGTCCAGATACGCAGTATTTT.

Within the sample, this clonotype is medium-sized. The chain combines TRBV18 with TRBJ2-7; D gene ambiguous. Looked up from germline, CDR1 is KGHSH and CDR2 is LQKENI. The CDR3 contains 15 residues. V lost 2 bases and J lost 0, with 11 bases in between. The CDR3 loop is CASSPSPTLSYEQYF. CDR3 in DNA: TGTGCCAGCTCACCAAGTCCGACTCTCTCCTACGAGCAGTACTTC.

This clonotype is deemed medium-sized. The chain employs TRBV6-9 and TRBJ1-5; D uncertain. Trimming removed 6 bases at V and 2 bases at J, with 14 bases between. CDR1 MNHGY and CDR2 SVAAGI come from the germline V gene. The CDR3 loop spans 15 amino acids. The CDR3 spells CASSSMRVRNQPQHF. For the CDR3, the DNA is TGTGCCAGCAGCTCTATGAGGGTGCGCAATCAGCCCCAGCATTTT.

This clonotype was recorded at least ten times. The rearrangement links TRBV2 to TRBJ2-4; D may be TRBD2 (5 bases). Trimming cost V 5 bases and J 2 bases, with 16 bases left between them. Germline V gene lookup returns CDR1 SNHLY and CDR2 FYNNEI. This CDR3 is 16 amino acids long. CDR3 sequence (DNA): TGTGCCAGCAGTCCATATCATGAGGGCCCCAAAAACATTCAGTACTTC. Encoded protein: CASSPYHEGPKNIQYF.

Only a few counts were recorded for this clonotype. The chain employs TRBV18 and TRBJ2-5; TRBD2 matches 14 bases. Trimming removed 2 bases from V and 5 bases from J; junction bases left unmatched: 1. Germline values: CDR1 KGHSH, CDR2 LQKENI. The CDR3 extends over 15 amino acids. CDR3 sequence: CASSPGTSGSETQYF. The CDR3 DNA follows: TGTGCCAGCTCACCAGGGACTAGCGGGAGTGAGACCCAGTACTTC.

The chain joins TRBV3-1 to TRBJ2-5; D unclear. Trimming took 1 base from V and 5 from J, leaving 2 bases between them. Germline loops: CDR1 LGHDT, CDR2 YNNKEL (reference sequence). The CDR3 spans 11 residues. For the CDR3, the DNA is TGTGCCAGCAGCCAAGGGGAGACCCAGTACTTC. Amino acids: CASSQGETQYF.

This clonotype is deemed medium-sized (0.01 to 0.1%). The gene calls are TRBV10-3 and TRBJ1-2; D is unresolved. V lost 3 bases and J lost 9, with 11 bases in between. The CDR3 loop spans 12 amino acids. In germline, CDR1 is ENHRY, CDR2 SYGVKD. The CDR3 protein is CAISEGQPSYTF. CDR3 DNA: TGTGCCATCAGTGAAGGGCAGCCTAGCTACACCTTC.

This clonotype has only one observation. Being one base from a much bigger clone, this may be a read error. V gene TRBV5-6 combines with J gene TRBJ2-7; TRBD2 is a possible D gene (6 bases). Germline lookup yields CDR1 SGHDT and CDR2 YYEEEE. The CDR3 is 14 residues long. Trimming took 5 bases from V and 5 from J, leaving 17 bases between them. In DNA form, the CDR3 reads TGTGCCAGCAGTTCCCGGGTGGGGGGAAACGAGCAGTACTTC. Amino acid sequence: CASSSRVGGNEQYF.

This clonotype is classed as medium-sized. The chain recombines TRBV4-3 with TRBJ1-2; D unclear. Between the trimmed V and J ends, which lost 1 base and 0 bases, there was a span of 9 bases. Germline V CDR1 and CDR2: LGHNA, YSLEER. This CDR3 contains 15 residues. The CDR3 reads CASSQGGGSNYGYTF. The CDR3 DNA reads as TGCGCCAGCAGCCAAGGAGGCGGATCTAACTATGGCTACACCTTC.

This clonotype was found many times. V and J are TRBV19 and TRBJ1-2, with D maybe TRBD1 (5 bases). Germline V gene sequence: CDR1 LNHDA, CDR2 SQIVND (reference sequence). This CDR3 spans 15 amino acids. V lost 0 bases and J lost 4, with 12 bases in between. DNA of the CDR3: TGTGCCAGTAGTATAGATCGGGGCAGTGCCTATGGCTACACCTTC. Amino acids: CASSIDRGSAYGYTF.